This T cell receptor (beta chain) was sequenced during a study of CD4 T cells in relation to SARS-CoV-2 and coronaviruses. Study summary: The restricting HLA molecule for shared crossreactive spike epitopes was mapped.

This CDR3 is built from 12 residues. CDR1 is SGHRS, CDR2 YFSETQ, per germline. Trimming took 0 bases from V and 6 from J, leaving 5 bases between them. CD4+ T cells from unexposed donors were obtained before the COVID-19 pandemic (2011-2018). The cells were cultured for around ten days before CD4+ T cells were isolated. Two million PBMCs per well were cultured with approximately 10 IU/ml IL-2. Remarks on this clone: Antigen unknown.

The assay was immunoSEQ multiplex PCR, and TCRdb's table has in-frame clones only and misses some. This sample has tens of thousands of clones; roughly 82% occur once, and the top ten carry roughly 13%. This chain links TRBV5-1 with TRBJ2-3, with D unclear. The source of this sequence is a human donor in good health. Sequences were obtained from CD4+ T cells from PBMCs, cultured in vitro. The chain's CDR3 is CASSLEEDTQYF. The CDR3 nucleotides read TGCGCCAGCAGCTTGGAGGAGGATACGCAGTATTTT.